This T cell receptor beta chain derives from a study of CD8 T cells in ankylosing spondylitis. Overall study findings and caveats: Matched synovial fluid from ankylosing spondylitis patients was reported to be enriched for disease-linked clones. Prior literature has documented some motif variants in synovial fluid and blood from reactive arthritis. Seemingly distinctive of ankylosing spondylitis blood was a TCR beta motif formed by eight highly homologous variants.

Quantitative barcoded 5'-RACE was used to prepare TCR beta libraries. One entry per CDR3 protein results from TCRdb running MiXCR on the 5' RACE reads. The sample contains around 39,000 distinct CDR3 sequences, 13% of which appear only once. V gave up 7 bases and J gave up 4 bases, with 11 bases separating them. The CDR3 is made up of 13 amino acids. CDR1 and CDR2 (germline): MNHNY, SVGAGI (reference sequence). This clonotype has at least ten counts. The antigen remains undetermined. The receptor was isolated from a male donor with ankylosing spondylitis. Sequenced sample: synovial fluid, either unsorted or a sorted T cell fraction (not recorded which). The chain links TRBV6-6 to TRBJ1-5; D gene unclear. The CDR3 DNA is TGTGCCAGCACGTTCGGTGGGAATCAGCCCCAGCATTTT. Amino acids: CASTFGGNQPQHF.